The 14 T cell receptor beta chains below were found in one sample sequenced in a study of shared clonotypes between healthy human individuals. Using immunoSEQ multiplex PCR, the repertoire was profiled, and TCRdb retains in-frame clones only, with some absent. The table has 640,000 or so clones, 60% to 80% seen once. The sample comprised memory CD4+ T cells sorted from blood. Noted subset: CD45RA-negative fraction. The receptors come from a woman under 40 in good health.

The J gene is TRBJ2-2, the V gene TRBV4-2, with D maybe TRBD1 (6 bases). The CDR3 is 14 residues long. Germline CDR1 is LGHNA and CDR2 is YNFKEQ. V was shortened by 1 base and J by 6 bases, with 9 bases between the two germline ends. Written as DNA, the CDR3 is TGTGCCAGCAGCCAAGGCCACAGGGCCGGGGAGCTGTTTTTT. Its translation is CASSQGHRAGELFF.

V gene TRBV28 combines with J gene TRBJ1-2; D is unclear. The CDR3 loop spans 14 amino acids. Germline V lookup: CDR1 MDHEN, CDR2 SYDVKM. V was shortened by 5 bases and J by 4 bases, with 14 bases between the two germline ends. This CDR3 is CASSERRAAYGYTF. The CDR3 DNA is TGTGCCAGCAGTGAACGAAGGGCTGCCTATGGCTACACCTTC.

The gene calls are TRBV6-1 and TRBJ1-5, with 10 bases that match TRBD1. The length of the CDR3 is 17 residues. After removal of 3 bases from V and 2 bases from J, the junction contained 7 bases not matched to a gene. Per the germline V gene, CDR1 is MNHNS and CDR2 is SASEGT. CDR3 sequence: CASSDPVGTGGNQPQHF. CDR3 nucleotides: TGTGCCAGCAGTGACCCTGTAGGGACAGGGGGCAATCAGCCCCAGCATTTT.

This rearrangement joins TRBV9 to TRBJ1-4, with D perhaps TRBD1 (6 bases). Germline assignment: CDR1 SGDLS and CDR2 YYNGEE. This CDR3 spans 14 amino acids. The V end was cut by 0 bases, the J end by 7 bases, with 10 bases between. CDR3 amino acids: CASSVARGGEKLFF. The CDR3 coding sequence is TGTGCCAGCAGCGTAGCCAGGGGAGGTGAAAAACTGTTTTTT.

The chain combines TRBV6-1 with TRBJ2-7; 7 bases agree with TRBD1. The trim removed 2 bases at V and 3 bases at J, leaving 13 bases unmatched. Germline V CDR1 and CDR2: MNHNS, SASEGT. This CDR3 spans 17 amino acids. CDR3: CASSERCWGTVCYEQYF. CDR3 in DNA: TGTGCCAGCAGTGAACGGTGCTGGGGGACAGTATGCTACGAGCAGTACTTC.

The V gene is TRBV2, the J gene TRBJ2-3, with D maybe TRBD2 (5 bases). Trimming left V 5 bases short and J 0 bases short, with 12 bases between. This CDR3 is built from 15 residues. Per the germline V gene, CDR1 is SNHLY and CDR2 is FYNNEI. CDR3 DNA: TGTGCCAGCAGTCCCTTGAGCGGCAGCACAGATACGCAGTATTTT. Protein sequence: CASSPLSGSTDTQYF. Complete variable domain (other parts from reference TRBV2 and TRBJ2-3): EPEVTQTPSHQVTQMGQEVILRCVPISNHLYFYWYRQILGQKVEFLVSFYNNEISEKSEIFDDQFSVERPDGSNFTLKIRSTKLEDSAMYFCASSPLSGSTDTQYFGPGTRLTVL.

This clone was counted once. The chain uses TRBV19 and TRBJ2-2, with a possible D match to TRBD1 (7 bases). The CDR3 spans 14 residues. CDR1 and CDR2 from the germline V gene are LNHDA and SQIVND (reference sequence). The CDR3 spells CACSKEGAVGELFF. CDR3 DNA: TGTGCTTGTTCTAAGGAGGGGGCTGTCGGGGAGCTGTTTTTT.

This clone was detected a few times. Here the CDR3 DNA reads TGTGCCAGCAGCTTAGTGGCCGGACAATACTACAATGAGCAGTTCTTC. As protein: CASSLVAGQYYNEQFF. The V gene is TRBV7-9, the J gene TRBJ2-1, with D possibly matching TRBD1 (5 bases). V was shortened by 1 base and J by 3 bases, with 13 bases between the two germline ends. The CDR3 covers 16 residues. From germline, CDR1 is SEHNR and CDR2 FQNEAQ (reference sequence).

V gene TRBV29-1 combines with J gene TRBJ2-1; 8 bases are a match to TRBD2. Germline V gene data show CDR1 as SQVTM and CDR2 as ANQGSEA. CDR3 length equals 15 residues. Trimming cost V 7 bases and J 6 bases; bases outside gene matches: 14. The DNA of the CDR3 is TGCAGCGCCGCCCCGAAAGCGGGAGCTCCCAATGAGCAGTTCTTC. It translates to CSAAPKAGAPNEQFF.

The rearrangement links TRBV5-1 to TRBJ2-5; TRBD1 aligns across 11 bases. The J call may be faulty, since TRBJ2-7 better matches the DNA end. CDR1 is SGHRS and CDR2 is YFSETQ in the germline V gene. CDR3 size: 15 residues. The CDR3 spells CASSPGTGGSYEQYF. The DNA for the CDR3 is TGCGCCAGCAGCCCTGGGACAGGGGGAAGCTACGAGCAGTACTTC.

This clone was seen a few times. The V and J genes are TRBV6-6 and TRBJ2-5; a weak D match, TRBD2 (6 bases). The CDR3 loop spans 16 amino acids. V gave up 7 bases and J gave up 7 bases, with 25 bases separating them. Germline V gene sequence: CDR1 MNHNY, CDR2 SVGAGI (reference sequence). CDR3 nucleotides: TGTGCCAGCACTACAGGAGGGTCAGGCCCATGGGGGACCCAGTACTTC. Its protein is CASTTGGSGPWGTQYF.

In this sample, this clone turned up once. V and J are TRBV5-1 and TRBJ2-7, with 8 bases matching TRBD2. CDR1 and CDR2 (germline): SGHRS, YFSETQ. This CDR3 has 15 amino acids. V lost 2 bases to trimming and J lost 0 bases; unmatched junction nucleotides: 4. Written as DNA, the CDR3 is TGCGCCAGCAGCTTCACCGGGACTAGCTCCTACGAGCAGTACTTC. Its translation is CASSFTGTSSYEQYF.

The V call is TRBV7-9, the J call TRBJ2-7, with D possibly being TRBD1 (7 bases). Trimming took off 1 base at V and 6 bases at J, with 16 bases between the two ends. Germline CDR1 reads SEHNR; CDR2 reads FQNEAQ (reference sequence). The CDR3 totals 15 residues. The CDR3 is CASSLEGGTVGEQYF. The CDR3 nucleotides read TGTGCCAGCAGCTTAGAAGGAGGGACAGTGGGCGAGCAGTACTTC.

J is TRBJ2-2 and V is TRBV6-5; TRBD1 agrees at 7 bases. The CDR3 has 15 residues. With V trimmed by 1 base and J by 2 bases, 1 base remained unmatched. The V gene's germline CDR1 is MNHEY and CDR2 SVGAGI. The chain's CDR3 is CASSYYRGNTGELFF. The CDR3 coding sequence is TGTGCCAGCAGTTACTACAGGGGTAACACCGGGGAGCTGTTTTTT.